The 4 T cell receptor beta chains reported below all come from one sample, sequenced in a study of monozygotic twins with inflammatory bowel disease. TCRdb reprocessed the 5' RACE reads, keeping one entry per CDR3 protein, no DNA. The table lists roughly 140,000 distinct CDR3 sequences. The sequenced material came from blood. The receptors come from a human donor with ulcerative colitis or Crohn's disease, or a healthy co-twin of an affected twin (not recorded which).

The chain recombines TRBV28 with TRBJ2-7. In germline, CDR1 is MDHEN, CDR2 SYDVKM. The CDR3 is 15 amino acids. CDR3 amino acids: CASSLYSTGRYEQYF.

The rearrangement uses TRBV5-1 and TRBJ1-4. Germline CDR1 is SGHRS and CDR2 is YFSETQ. There are 15 residues in the CDR3. CDR3 loop: CASSLVGATNEKLFF.

The chain carries TRBV5-1 and TRBJ2-2; TCRdb's assignment of TRBD1 cannot be checked, as there is no DNA. Germline CDR1 SGHRS, CDR2 YFSETQ. This CDR3 comprises 14 residues. The CDR3 loop reads CASSLAGGIGELFF. Using reference TRBV5-1 and TRBJ2-2 for the parts outside the CDR3, the full variable domain is KAGVTQTPRYLIKTRGQQVTLSCSPISGHRSVSWYQQTPGQGLQFLFEYFSETQRNKGNFPGRFSGRQFSNSRSEMNVSTLELGDSALYLCASSLAGGIGELFFGEGSRLTVL.

The J gene is TRBJ1-6, the V gene TRBV7-2; TCRdb selects TRBD1, and the lack of DNA leaves this call unchecked. CDR1 SGHTA and CDR2 FQGNSA come from the germline V gene. The CDR3 extends over 14 amino acids. This chain's CDR3 is CASSSGQDNSPLHF.